This T cell receptor beta chain appears in the sequencing data of a study of blood T cell repertoires in COVID-19. Study at large: Donors in the United States, Italy and Spain gave samples during acute or convalescent COVID-19.

Libraries were prepared by immunoSEQ multiplex PCR; TCRdb keeps only in-frame clonotypes and omits some of them. The sample has 84,000 or so clones, more than 60% seen once. V was cut by 6 bases and J by 5 bases, with 10 bases left in between. The CDR3 has 11 amino acids. Germline V lookup: CDR1 DFQATT, CDR2 SNEGSKA (reference sequence). The chain uses TRBV20-1 and TRBJ2-5; no clear D gene. The sequence derives from a human donor in a cohort sampled during active COVID-19. The sequencing input was peripheral blood. In DNA form, the CDR3 reads TGCAGTGCGATGCCAGTGGAGACCCAGTACTTC. This sequence encodes CSAMPVETQYF.